Shown below are 23 T cell receptor beta chains from a single sample sequenced in a study of PD-L1 blockade in urothelial cancer. Measured with immunoSEQ multiplex PCR; TCRdb has only the in-frame clones, and not every one. The repertoire holds around 30,000 clones, with about 87% as singletons. Specimen: PBMCs, collected around atezolizumab (anti-PD-L1) treatment. The receptors come from a man in his forties or fifties with urothelial cancer.

The rearrangement links TRBV29-1 to TRBJ1-5; no definite D call. This CDR3 is built from 12 residues. V was pared by 4 bases and J by 12 bases, with 16 bases between. The V gene's germline CDR1 is SQVTM and CDR2 ANQGSEA. CDR3 sequence: CSVVSQLGNQHF. In DNA, the CDR3 is TGCAGCGTTGTCTCCCAACTAGGTAACCAGCATTTT.

The chain combines TRBV6-6 with TRBJ2-3; 8 bases agree with TRBD1. CDR1 and CDR2 from the germline V gene are MNHNY and SVGAGI (reference sequence). The CDR3 has 15 residues. V gave up 10 bases and J gave up 2 bases; unmatched junction bases: 11. CDR3 DNA: TGTGCCATCCATACGGGACAGGCAAACACAGATACGCAGTATTTT. This gives the protein CAIHTGQANTDTQYF.

The gene calls are TRBV21-1 and TRBJ2-1; the table names TRBD2, a call not compared with the DNA. TRBV21-1 is flagged as a pseudogene. CDR3 length: 16 residues. CDR3 loop: CASVQPGLHSYNEQFF. The CDR3 DNA is TGTGCCAGCGTGCAACCGGGACTTCACTCCTACAATGAGCAGTTCTTC.

The sample holds a few counts of this clone. The genes are TRBV14 and TRBJ1-2; 7 positions agree with TRBD1. CDR3 size: 13 residues. The J segment lost 4 bases and the V segment lost 4 bases, leaving 3 bases of the junction unmatched. The germline CDR1 and CDR2 sequences are SGHDN and FVKESK. The CDR3 sequence is CASSPGQSYGYTF. The CDR3 DNA reads TGTGCCAGCAGCCCGGGACAGAGCTATGGCTACACCTTC. Complete variable domain (other parts from reference TRBV14 and TRBJ1-2): EAGVTQFPSHSVIEKGQTVTLRCDPISGHDNLYWYRRVMGKEIKFLLHFVKESKQDESGMPNNRFLAERTGGTYSTLKVQPAELEDSGVYFCASSPGQSYGYTFGSGTRLTVV.

The chain has TRBV7-6 and TRBJ1-1; TRBD1 is a possible D gene (6 bases). Trimming cost V 1 base and J 1 base, with 7 bases left between them. CDR1 and CDR2 from the germline V gene are SGHVS and FNYEAQ. The CDR3 sequence is 14 residues long. The CDR3 is CASSLEGGNTEAFF. The CDR3 nucleotides are TGTGCCAGCAGCTTAGAAGGGGGGAACACTGAAGCTTTCTTT. The entire variable domain, with the rest obtained from reference TRBV7-6 and TRBJ1-1, is as follows: GAGVSQSPRYKVTKRGQDVALRCDPISGHVSLYWYRQALGQGPEFLTYFNYEAQQDKSGLPNDRFSAERPEGSISTLTIQRTEQRDSAMYRCASSLEGGNTEAFFGQGTRLTVV.

CDR3 protein: CAWSGLDHYNEQFF. The CDR3 nucleotides read TGTGCCTGGAGCGGCCTAGATCACTACAATGAGCAGTTCTTC. This chain connects TRBV30 to TRBJ2-1, with no clear D. The V gene's germline CDR1 is GTSNPN and CDR2 SVGIG (reference sequence). Trimming shortened V by 3 bases and J by 3 bases, and 12 bases separated the two germline ends. The CDR3 runs 14 residues.

The chain has TRBV5-4 and TRBJ2-7; the match to TRBD2 covers 10 bases. The CDR3 covers 16 residues. Trimming cost V 4 bases and J 4 bases; bases outside gene matches: 11. From germline, CDR1 is SGHNT and CDR2 YYREEE (reference sequence). CDR3 amino acids: CASSLQRASGSYEQYF. In DNA, the CDR3 is TGTGCCAGCAGCCTACAGCGGGCTAGCGGGAGTTACGAGCAGTACTTC.

The chain has TRBV30 and TRBJ1-4; weak D call: TRBD1 (6 bases). The ends were cut back, 4 bases at V and 6 bases at J, with 12 bases in the middle. Per the germline V gene, CDR1 is GTSNPN and CDR2 is SVGIG (reference sequence). This CDR3 spans 13 amino acids. For the CDR3, the DNA is TGTGCCTGGACCGGGACAAGCGATGAAAAACTGTTTTTT. Translation gives CAWTGTSDEKLFF.

In its sample, this clone ranks as medium-sized. This chain links TRBV4-3 with TRBJ2-7; 9 bases map to TRBD1. Germline CDR1 reads LGHNA; CDR2 reads YSLEER. V gave up 1 base and J gave up 0 bases; unmatched junction bases: 10. The CDR3 runs to 18 residues. The CDR3, as DNA: TGCGCCAGCAGCCAAGGACGGGGACAGGGTTCCCGCTCCTACGAGCAGTACTTC. Amino acid sequence: CASSQGRGQGSRSYEQYF.

The rearrangement joins TRBV11-2 to TRBJ2-7, with 7 bases identical to TRBD1. Germline values: CDR1 SGHAT, CDR2 FQNNGV. Unmatched junction bases numbered 4, after V lost 5 bases and J lost 0 bases. The CDR3 is 14 residues long. The CDR3 protein is CASSPRQGSYEQYF. In nucleotides, the CDR3 is TGTGCCAGCAGCCCCCGACAGGGCTCCTACGAGCAGTACTTC.

V gene TRBV29-1 combines with J gene TRBJ1-2; D not certain. The ends were cut back, 4 bases at V and 5 bases at J, with 11 bases in the middle. The V gene's germline CDR1 is SQVTM and CDR2 ANQGSEA. CDR3 length: 12 residues. The DNA of the CDR3 is TGCAGCGTTGCGCAGGCAGGATATGGCTACACCTTC. Amino acids: CSVAQAGYGYTF.

This chain links TRBV12-5 with TRBJ2-1; 10 bases fit TRBD2. V shed 1 base, J shed 7 bases, and the junction held 7 bases outside the gene matches. Germline V lookup: CDR1 LGHNT, CDR2 FRNRAP. This CDR3 has 16 amino acids. The CDR3 region has the DNA TGTGCTAGTGGTTTGGGACAGGGACTAGCGCGAAATGAGCAGTTCTTC. Residues: CASGLGQGLARNEQFF.

This clone was seen a few times. This rearrangement joins TRBV5-1 to TRBJ1-2; 9 bases are a match to TRBD1. The CDR3 extends over 15 amino acids. With V trimmed by 3 bases and J by 7 bases, 10 bases remained unmatched. The germline V gene has CDR1 SGHRS and CDR2 YFSETQ. The CDR3 here is CASSSGDRATAGYTF. Here the CDR3 DNA reads TGCGCCAGCAGCTCCGGGGACAGGGCCACCGCTGGCTACACCTTC. Complete variable domain (other parts from reference TRBV5-1 and TRBJ1-2): KAGVTQTPRYLIKTRGQQVTLSCSPISGHRSVSWYQQTPGQGLQFLFEYFSETQRNKGNFPGRFSGRQFSNSRSEMNVSTLELGDSALYLCASSSGDRATAGYTFGSGTRLTVV.

V is TRBV9 and J is TRBJ2-7, with a possible D match to TRBD1 (8 bases). V lost 2 bases and J lost 5, with 17 bases in between. The CDR3 loop spans 15 amino acids. Germline values: CDR1 SGDLS, CDR2 YYNGEE. The CDR3 spells CASSVDRGGVDEQYF. The CDR3 nucleotides are TGTGCCAGCAGCGTCGACAGGGGAGGGGTAGACGAGCAGTACTTC.

The chain combines TRBV11-2 with TRBJ2-7; 11 bases are shared with TRBD1. The CDR3 sequence is 15 residues long. Germline loops: CDR1 SGHAT, CDR2 FQNNGV. J lost 2 bases, V lost 5 bases, and 5 bases had no gene match. Here the CDR3 DNA reads TGTGCCAGCAGCCGGGGGACAGGGGGTACCTACGAGCAGTACTTC. Its translation is CASSRGTGGTYEQYF.

The rearrangement links TRBV5-4 to TRBJ2-1; 9 nucleotides line up with TRBD2. The CDR3 covers 15 residues. V lost 6 bases to trimming and J lost 5 bases; unmatched junction nucleotides: 9. The germline V gene encodes CDR1 SGHNT and CDR2 YYREEE (reference sequence). CDR3 sequence reads: CASIQSAGGHNEQFF. CDR3 nucleotides: TGTGCCAGCATCCAGTCGGCGGGGGGGCACAATGAGCAGTTCTTC.

This rearrangement joins TRBV6-5 to TRBJ1-3, with 7 bases fitting TRBD1. The germline gives CDR1 MNHEY, CDR2 SVGAGI. After removal of 1 base from V and 0 bases from J, the junction contained 3 bases not matched to a gene. CDR3 length: 16 amino acids. The CDR3 reads CASSYFGDSSGNTIYF. The DNA of the CDR3 is TGTGCCAGCAGTTACTTTGGGGACAGCTCTGGAAACACCATATATTTT.

This chain joins TRBV5-6 and TRBJ1-2; D might be TRBD1 (5 bases). V was clipped by 4 bases and J by 3 bases, with 19 bases between them. Germline V gene sequence: CDR1 SGHDT, CDR2 YYEEEE. The CDR3 covers 16 residues. In nucleotides, the CDR3 is TGTGCCAGCAGCCGAGCCGGGGGGAGGGCGGACTATGGCTACACCTTC. It yields the protein CASSRAGGRADYGYTF.

This rearrangement joins TRBV7-3 to TRBJ1-6; D uncertain. The V end was cut by 2 bases, the J end by 5 bases, with 4 bases between. The CDR3 is made up of 13 amino acids. CDR1 is SGHTA, CDR2 FQGTGA, per germline. The CDR3 reads CASSLQNNSPLHF. The CDR3 DNA is TGTGCCAGCAGCTTACAAAATAATTCACCCCTCCACTTT.

This sequence joins TRBV19 and TRBJ2-2; TRBD2 matches 9 bases. V lost 3 bases to trimming and J lost 6 bases; unmatched junction nucleotides: 5. The CDR3 is made up of 15 amino acids. Looked up from germline, CDR1 is LNHDA and CDR2 is SQIVND (reference sequence). In DNA form, the CDR3 reads TGTGCCAGTAGTATCCTCGCGGGAGGGCCCGGGGAGCTGTTTTTT. Translated: CASSILAGGPGELFF. The full variable domain, rest sourced from reference TRBV19 and TRBJ2-2, is DGGITQSPKYLFRKEGQNVTLSCEQNLNHDAMYWYRQDPGQGLRLIYYSQIVNDFQKGDIAEGYSVSREKKESFPLTVTSAQKNPTAFYLCASSILAGGPGELFFGEGSRLTVL.

This chain connects TRBV6-6 to TRBJ2-1; 10 bases fit TRBD2. The germline gives CDR1 MNHNY, CDR2 SVGAGI (reference sequence). The CDR3 contains 14 residues. The J segment lost 6 bases and the V segment lost 5 bases, leaving 4 bases of the junction unmatched. Here the CDR3 reads CASSASGRGNEQFF. The CDR3 DNA reads as TGTGCCAGCAGTGCTAGCGGGAGAGGCAATGAGCAGTTCTTC.

The chain joins TRBV7-9 to TRBJ2-1, with a weak D call TRBD2 (5 bases). The length of the CDR3 is 12 residues. V lost 5 bases to trimming and J lost 10 bases, with 12 bases between them. Germline lookup yields CDR1 SEHNR and CDR2 FQNEAQ (reference sequence). The CDR3 is CASSVPTGEQFF. The CDR3 bases are TGTGCCAGCAGCGTACCAACGGGGGAGCAGTTCTTC. Combining the CDR3 with reference TRBV7-9 and TRBJ2-1 gives the whole variable domain DTGVSQNPRHKITKRGQNVTFRCDPISEHNRLYWYRQTLGQGPEFLTYFQNEAQLEKSRLLSDRFSAERPKGSFSTLEIQRTEQGDSAMYLCASSVPTGEQFFGPGTRLTVL.

The chain employs TRBV11-2 and TRBJ1-4; 8 bases agree with TRBD1. Trimming took 5 bases from V and 4 from J; bases not matched to a gene: 6. The germline V gene has CDR1 SGHAT and CDR2 FQNNGV. This CDR3 has 15 amino acids. For the CDR3, the DNA is TGTGCCAGCAGCCCCGGGACAGGATTTAATGAAAAACTGTTTTTT. As protein: CASSPGTGFNEKLFF.